This is a list of T cell receptor beta chains from one sample in a study of beta chain features in type 1 diabetes. This table comes from immunoSEQ multiplex PCR, and its TCRdb copy is limited to in-frame clones, with some not included. The sample has over 350,000 clones, about 15% seen once. The sequencing input was naive CD4+ T cells from blood. Receptors originate from a woman aged 18-29 years in good health. Both conserved end residues are part of each CDR3.

V gene	J gene	CDR3 protein
TRBV6-5	TRBJ1-2	CASSYSRGWNGYTF
TRBV4-1	TRBJ2-1	CASSQDRGSHNEQFF
TRBV27	TRBJ2-1	CASSDSGGLPVNEQFF
TRBV19	TRBJ1-1	CASSPGTGRMNTEAFF
TRBV5-1	TRBJ2-5	CASSLGTLQETQYF
TRBV28	TRBJ1-1	CASSLMSTEAFF
TRBV10-3	TRBJ2-5	CAISDSGPETQYF
TRBV30	TRBJ1-5	CAWSSLSQGARGYQPQHF
TRBV15	TRBJ2-5	CATSSGGGGQTQYF
TRBV27	TRBJ2-7	CASSRTDRGLSYEQYF
TRBV25-1	TRBJ2-7	CASSVAGGGEQYF
TRBV15	TRBJ1-2	CATSTDRGGYTF
TRBV5-1	TRBJ1-2	CASSLGAGPGGYTF
TRBV6-6	TRBJ1-3	CASSFRDRGFGNTIYF
TRBV28	TRBJ1-5	CASSLYQFLSNQPQHF
TRBV25-1	TRBJ2-5	CASSELGGRELETQYF
TRBV29-1	TRBJ2-7	CSVGPSAVGIYEQYF
TRBV29-1	TRBJ2-2	CSVQSSGTVTGELFF
TRBV2	TRBJ2-1	CASRGRGGGKFF
TRBV6-5	TRBJ2-7	CASSYRGRTTQYF
TRBV5-1	TRBJ2-1	CASLEDRVGREQFF
TRBV7-9	TRBJ1-1	CASSPGTGEIF
TRBV10-3	TRBJ2-1	CAISKGLADSYNEQFF
TRBV7-2	TRBJ2-1	CASSLSGGLYNEQFF
TRBV30	TRBJ2-7	CAWSAGTVSYEQYF
TRBV7-2	TRBJ1-5	CASSLYRSNQPQHF
TRBV28	TRBJ2-7	CASSLSATGGYEQYF
TRBV7-2	TRBJ2-7	CASSLTGYVAYEQYF
TRBV7-7	TRBJ2-1	CASSRDSLSYNEQFF
TRBV20-1	TRBJ1-1	CSANRDTEAFF
TRBV6-5	TRBJ2-1	CASSPRTSGLNEQFF
TRBV7-2	TRBJ2-1	CASSLALAGVNEQFF
TRBV6-5	TRBJ2-5	CASSYGAPQETQYF
TRBV7-2	TRBJ2-2	CASSLDRGSGELFF
TRBV29-1	TRBJ2-7	CSVLGQGYEQYF
TRBV9	TRBJ2-1	CASSAASGRAGEQFF
TRBV11-1	TRBJ2-2	CASSLRLAGELFF
TRBV11-2	TRBJ2-1	CASSFQRKNEQFF
TRBV18	TRBJ1-1	CASSPNAVLAEAFF
TRBV6-5	TRBJ2-2	CASSLTGVDTGELFF
TRBV7-6	TRBJ1-1	CASRPSDRNTEAFF
TRBV7-7	TRBJ2-7	CASSLTGTGEHEQYF
TRBV14	TRBJ2-7	CASSQHPGLAGAHEQYF
TRBV18	TRBJ2-5	CASSATEQGYSETQYF
TRBV29-1	TRBJ2-3	CSVETSVRTQYF
TRBV25-1	TRBJ1-4	CASSEPGQEVFF
TRBV5-1	TRBJ1-1	CASSLGARGLNTEAFF
TRBV19	TRBJ2-1	CASSIGVLASYNEQFF
TRBV7-8	TRBJ1-5	CASSLSVGAHQPQHF
TRBV10-3	TRBJ2-3	CAIKHTGGGDTQYF
TRBV15	TRBJ2-1	CATSRALADNEQFF
TRBV5-1	TRBJ2-3	CASSLTGTRTDTQYF
TRBV7-9	TRBJ2-3	CASRSTGLAGETDTQYF